A single TCR beta chain is shown here with its context. A second PCR of about 6 to 11 cycles used a sample-barcoded 5' primer and a J-beta primer mix. Every cDNA was tagged by a template-switch adaptor with 12 random nucleotides. MiXCR, run by TCRdb on the 5' RACE reads, gives a single entry per CDR3 protein. The data show approximately 850,000 distinct CDR3 sequences, roughly 50% seen once. This sample is part of a study of blood T cells in healthy people across ages. Study in general: For every two T cells, template switching captured about one barcoded beta molecule.

CDR1 LGHNA and CDR2 YSLEER come from the germline V gene. This CDR3 region has 17 residues. After removal of 0 bases from V and 9 bases from J, the junction contained 14 bases not matched to a gene. This receptor was obtained from a young man in good health. J is TRBJ2-1 and V is TRBV4-3; 7 bases are shared with TRBD2. Sequencing was carried out using blood. The CDR3: CASSQDGGGGSSSEQFF. In DNA form, the CDR3 reads TGCGCCAGCAGCCAAGATGGAGGTGGCGGGAGTTCGTCTGAGCAGTTCTTC.